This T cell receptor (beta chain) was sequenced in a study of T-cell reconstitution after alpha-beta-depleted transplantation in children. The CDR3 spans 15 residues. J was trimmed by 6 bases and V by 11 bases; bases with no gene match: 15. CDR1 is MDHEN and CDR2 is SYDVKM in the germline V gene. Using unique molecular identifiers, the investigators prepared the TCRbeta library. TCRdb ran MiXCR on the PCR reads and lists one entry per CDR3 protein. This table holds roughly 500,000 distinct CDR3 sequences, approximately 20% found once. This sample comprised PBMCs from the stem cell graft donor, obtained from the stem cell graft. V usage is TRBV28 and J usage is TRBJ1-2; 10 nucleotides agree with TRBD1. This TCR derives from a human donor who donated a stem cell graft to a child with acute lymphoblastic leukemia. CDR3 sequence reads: CASYLGQTGGDGYTF. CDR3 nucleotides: TGTGCCTCTTATCTAGGCCAGACAGGGGGCGATGGCTACACCTTC.